Shown below are 5 T cell receptor beta chains from a single sample sequenced in a study of OX40 agonist ivuxolimab in advanced cancers. Assay: immunoSEQ multiplex PCR; the TCRdb copy retains only in-frame clones and omits some. The sample records 77,000 or so clones, more than 75% being singletons. Source: CD4+ or CD8+ T cells sorted from blood, taken in a trial of the OX40 agonist ivuxolimab. These receptors were collected from an adult with an advanced solid tumor such as melanoma, head and neck, liver or kidney cancer.

The chain has TRBV29-1 and TRBJ1-2, with unresolved D. CDR1 is SQVTM and CDR2 is ANQGSEA in the germline V gene. V lost 5 bases and J lost 0, with 13 bases in between. This CDR3 contains 14 residues. This chain's CDR3 is CSVQKGGSNYGYTF. Written as DNA, the CDR3 is TGCAGCGTTCAAAAAGGCGGTTCTAACTATGGCTACACCTTC.

The chain is built from TRBV10-3 and TRBJ1-1; possibly TRBD1 for D (6 bases). Germline V gene lookup returns CDR1 ENHRY and CDR2 SYGVKD. The V gene lost 6 bases and the J gene lost 6 bases, with 14 bases spanning the gap. The CDR3 has 13 residues. The chain's CDR3 is CAISGRQEAEAFF. DNA of the CDR3: TGTGCCATCAGCGGTAGACAGGAGGCTGAAGCTTTCTTT.

The chain employs TRBV5-6 and TRBJ2-5; perhaps D is TRBD1 or TRBD2 (5 bases each). The J call may be incorrect, as the DNA end agrees better with TRBJ2-7. The CDR3 sequence is 14 residues long. Germline V CDR1 and CDR2: SGHDT, YYEEEE. The CDR3 DNA follows: TGTGCCAGCAGCTTGAAAGGGGATGGGGGCGAGCAGTACTTC. This codes for CASSLKGDGGEQYF.

J is TRBJ1-5 and V is TRBV6-1, with D perhaps TRBD1 (5 bases). Germline-derived CDR1 and CDR2 are MNHNS and SASEGT. The CDR3 is made up of 15 amino acids. The V end lost 5 bases, the J end lost 1 base, and 12 bases lay between the germline ends. The DNA for the CDR3 is TGTGCCAGCAGTCACGGGACGGGAAGCAATCAGCCCCAGCATTTT. Protein: CASSHGTGSNQPQHF.

With regard to this clone: Other DNA sequences in this specimen translate into the identical CDR3. The V call is TRBV28, the J call TRBJ1-3; D ambiguous. The length of the CDR3 is 11 residues. CDR1 and CDR2 (germline): MDHEN, SYDVKM. Trimming took 3 bases from V and 3 from J, leaving 0 bases between them. Here the CDR3 reads CASSFGNTIYF. CDR3 nucleotide sequence: TGTGCCAGCAGTTTTGGAAACACCATATATTTT. The full variable domain, its missing parts supplied by reference TRBV28 and TRBJ1-3, is DVKVTQSSRYLVKRTGEKVFLECVQDMDHENMFWYRQDPGLGLRLIYFSYDVKMKEKGDIPEGYSVSREKKERFSLILESASTNQTSMYLCASSFGNTIYFGEGSWLTVV.